Listed here are 12 T cell receptor beta chains from one sample, sequenced in a study of low-dose radiotherapy and immunotherapy resistance in tumors. Priming of first-strand cDNA relied on TRAV- and TRBV-specific primers (covering alpha and beta chains). The authors ran about 18 PCR cycles to amplify TCRs with a constant-region primer and V-primer adapter. In TCRdb, the reads were re-called with MiXCR into one record per CDR3 protein. The data hold 7,500 to 10,000 distinct CDR3 sequences, with about 75% observed a single time. The receptor set was obtained from a human donor with advanced metastatic prostate, ovarian, gallbladder or colorectal cancer (not recorded which). This table probably holds off-target reads from a library built for another chain.

The sample holds a few counts of this clonotype. The chain employs TRBV28 and TRBJ1-5; D not certain. CDR3 length equals 16 residues. V was trimmed by 1 base and J by 7 bases, leaving 17 bases between them. Germline CDR1 and CDR2: MDHEN and SYDVKM. The CDR3 DNA follows: TGTGCCAGCAGTTTATCCCCCCGGAAGGTGGGACAGCCCCAGCATTTT. It is translated as CASSLSPRKVGQPQHF.

CDR3 in DNA: TGTGCCAGCAGTTTCAAGGGTAGCGAGGCCTACGAGCAGTACTTC. Translation: CASSFKGSEAYEQYF. This chain connects TRBV28 to TRBJ2-7; maybe TRBD2 (5 bases). The germline CDR1 and CDR2 sequences are MDHEN and SYDVKM. The CDR3 has 15 residues. V lost 3 bases and J 2 bases, leaving 14 bases between the germline ends.

In the case of this clonotype: At one end the junction does not follow the germline gene, possibly because of a read error. The CDR3: CASMPSGRPYSEQFF. The CDR3 DNA reads TGTGCCAGCATGCCTAGCGGGAGACCTTACAGTGAGCAGTTCTTC. V gene TRBV5-4 combines with J gene TRBJ2-1, with 10 bases lining up with TRBD2. In germline, CDR1 is SGHNT, CDR2 YYREEE (reference sequence). This CDR3 comprises 15 residues.

The chain carries TRBV7-3 and TRBJ1-1; D is perhaps TRBD1 (5 bases). This CDR3 is 14 amino acids long. In germline, CDR1 is SGHTA, CDR2 FQGTGA. V lost 5 bases and J lost 6, with 16 bases in between. The CDR3 nucleotides read TGTGCCAGCAGCGCCCTAACAGGTGCGGCTGAAGCTTTCTTT. Protein: CASSALTGAAEAFF.

The chain employs TRBV6-5 and TRBJ2-2; weak D call: TRBD2 (5 bases). Between the trimmed V and J ends, which lost 2 bases and 3 bases, there was a span of 7 bases. Germline-derived CDR1 and CDR2 are MNHEY and SVGAGI. The CDR3 covers 14 residues. CDR3 nucleotide sequence: TGTGCCAGCAGTTACGATAGCGACACCGGGGAGCTGTTTTTT. Protein: CASSYDSDTGELFF.

The gene calls are TRBV28 and TRBJ2-1; perhaps D is TRBD1 or TRBD2 (5 bases each). CDR3 size: 22 residues. Trimming pared 8 bases from V and 0 bases from J, leaving 35 bases between. From germline, CDR1 is MDHEN and CDR2 SYDVKM. CDR3 in DNA: TGTGCCAGCCGTAGGGTGGGCACAGCTTCAGGGTTCCGGGGAAGCTCCTACAATGAGCAGTTCTTC. Translation: CASRRVGTASGFRGSSYNEQFF.

The V and J genes are TRBV5-4 and TRBJ1-2, with D possibly being TRBD1 (5 bases). From germline, CDR1 is SGHNT and CDR2 YYREEE (reference sequence). There are 14 residues in the CDR3. V was trimmed by 3 bases and J by 2 bases, leaving 11 bases between them. The CDR3 here is CASSYGTENYGYTF. CDR3 nucleotides: TGTGCCAGCAGCTACGGGACCGAAAACTATGGCTACACCTTC.

The chain employs TRBV6-1 and TRBJ2-2; D is perhaps TRBD1 (5 bases). The V gene's germline CDR1 is MNHNS and CDR2 SASEGT. The CDR3 covers 18 residues. The ends were cut back, 9 bases at V and 9 bases at J, with 32 bases in the middle. CDR3 residues: CASSALGHYPLQPRELFF. CDR3 in DNA: TGTGCCAGTTCGGCTCTGGGGCACTACCCCTTACAACCTCGGGAGCTGTTTTTT.

The chain recombines TRBV20-1 with TRBJ2-1, with a weak D call TRBD2 (6 bases). CDR3 length equals 15 residues. Trimming cost V 3 bases and J 13 bases, with 25 bases left between them. CDR1 and CDR2 (germline): DFQATT, SNEGSKA (reference sequence). CDR3 sequence reads: CSASVPSSEQGQQFF. The CDR3 DNA is TGCAGTGCTAGCGTCCCCTCTAGCGAGCAAGGGCAACAGTTCTTC.

As to this clonotype: The junction and the germline gene differ at one end; a read error may be behind it. J is TRBJ2-7 and V is TRBV28; D call uncertain. The CDR3 consists of 12 residues. Germline V gene data show CDR1 as MDHEN and CDR2 as SYDVKM. CDR3 region: CASSPPTRMSAF. DNA for the CDR3: TGTGCCAGCAGTCCCCCTACACGGATGTCGGCCTTC. Full variable domain (missing parts from reference TRBV28 and TRBJ2-7): DVKVTQSSRYLVKRTGEKVFLECVQDMDHENMFWYRQDPGLGLRLIYFSYDVKMKEKGDIPEGYSVSREKKERFSLILESASTNQTSMYLCASSPPTRMSAFGPGTRLTVT.

The chain has TRBV4-3 and TRBJ2-2; 12 nucleotides match TRBD2. Germline CDR1 reads LGHNA; CDR2 reads YSLEER. The CDR3 has 18 residues. The J segment lost 7 bases and the V segment lost 0 bases, leaving 9 bases of the junction unmatched. CDR3 residues: CASSQDRRTSGTGGELFF. In DNA form, the CDR3 reads TGCGCCAGCAGCCAAGATAGGAGGACTAGCGGGACGGGCGGGGAGCTGTTTTTT.

In its sample, this clonotype was seen once. V usage is TRBV5-1 and J usage is TRBJ2-1; no clear D gene. The germline CDR1 and CDR2 sequences are SGHRS and YFSETQ. The V end was cut by 0 bases, the J end by 5 bases, with 12 bases between. The CDR3 runs to 15 residues. The CDR3, as DNA: TGCGCCAGCAGCTTGGAGGGTTCAGAACACAATGAGCAGTTCTTC. It translates to CASSLEGSEHNEQFF.